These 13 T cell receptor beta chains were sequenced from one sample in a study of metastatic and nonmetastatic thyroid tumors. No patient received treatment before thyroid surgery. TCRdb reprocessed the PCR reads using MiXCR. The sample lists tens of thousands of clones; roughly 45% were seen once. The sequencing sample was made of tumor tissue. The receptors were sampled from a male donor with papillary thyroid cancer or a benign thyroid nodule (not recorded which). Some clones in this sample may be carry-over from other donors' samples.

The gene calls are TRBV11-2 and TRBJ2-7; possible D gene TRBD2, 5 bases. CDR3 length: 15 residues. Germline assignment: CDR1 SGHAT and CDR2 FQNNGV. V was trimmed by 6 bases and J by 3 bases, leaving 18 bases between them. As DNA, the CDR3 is TGTGCCAGCAGTTTGGACTCTCAGGCATTCTACGAGCAGTACTTC. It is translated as CASSLDSQAFYEQYF.

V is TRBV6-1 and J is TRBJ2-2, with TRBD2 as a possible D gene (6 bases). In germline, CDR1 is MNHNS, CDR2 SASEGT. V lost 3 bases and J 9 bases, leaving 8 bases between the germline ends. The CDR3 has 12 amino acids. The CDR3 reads CASSEEGRELFF. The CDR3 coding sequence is TGTGCCAGCAGTGAGGAGGGCCGGGAGCTGTTTTTT.

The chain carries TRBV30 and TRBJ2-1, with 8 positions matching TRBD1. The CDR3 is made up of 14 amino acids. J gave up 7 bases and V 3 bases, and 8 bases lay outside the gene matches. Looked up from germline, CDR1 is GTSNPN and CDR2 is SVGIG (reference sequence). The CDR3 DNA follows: TGTGCCTGGAGCGACCGGACAGGGCGGAATGAGCAGTTCTTC. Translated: CAWSDRTGRNEQFF.

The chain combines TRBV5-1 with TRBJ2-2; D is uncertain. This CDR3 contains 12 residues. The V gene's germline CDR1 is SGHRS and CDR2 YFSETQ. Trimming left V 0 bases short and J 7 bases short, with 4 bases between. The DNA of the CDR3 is TGCGCCAGCAGCTTGGCGGTCGGGGAGCTGTTTTTT. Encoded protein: CASSLAVGELFF.

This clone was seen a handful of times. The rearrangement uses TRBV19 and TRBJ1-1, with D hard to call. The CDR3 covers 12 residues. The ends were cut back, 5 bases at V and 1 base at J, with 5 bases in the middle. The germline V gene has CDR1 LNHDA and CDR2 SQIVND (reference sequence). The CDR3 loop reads CASSSGNTEAFF. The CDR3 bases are TGTGCCAGTAGTTCAGGGAACACTGAAGCTTTCTTT.

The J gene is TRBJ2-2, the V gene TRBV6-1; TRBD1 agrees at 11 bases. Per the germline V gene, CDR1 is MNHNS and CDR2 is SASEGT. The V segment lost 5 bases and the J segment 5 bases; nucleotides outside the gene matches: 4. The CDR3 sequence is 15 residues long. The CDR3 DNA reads TGTGCCAGCAGTCGGACAGGGGGCGAGACCGGGGAGCTGTTTTTT. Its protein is CASSRTGGETGELFF.

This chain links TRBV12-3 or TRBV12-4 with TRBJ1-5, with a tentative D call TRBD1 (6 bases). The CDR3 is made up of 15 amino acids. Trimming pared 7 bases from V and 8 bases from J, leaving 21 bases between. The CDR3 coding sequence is TGTGCCAGCATCCTGGGGCCAGGGGAGGGGAAGCCCCAGCATTTT. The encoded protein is CASILGPGEGKPQHF.

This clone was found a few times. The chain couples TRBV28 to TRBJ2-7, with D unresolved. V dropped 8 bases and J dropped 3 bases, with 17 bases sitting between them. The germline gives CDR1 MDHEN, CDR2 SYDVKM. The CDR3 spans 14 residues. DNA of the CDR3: TGTGCCAGCCATTCAGGCGGAATTCTCTACGAGCAGTACTTC. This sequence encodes CASHSGGILYEQYF.

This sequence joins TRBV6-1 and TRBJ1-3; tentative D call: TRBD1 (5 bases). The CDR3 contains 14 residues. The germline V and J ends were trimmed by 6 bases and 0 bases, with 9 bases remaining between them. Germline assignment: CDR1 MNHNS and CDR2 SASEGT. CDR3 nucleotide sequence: TGTGCCAGCAGAGCACAGGTCTCTGGAAACACCATATATTTT. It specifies CASRAQVSGNTIYF.

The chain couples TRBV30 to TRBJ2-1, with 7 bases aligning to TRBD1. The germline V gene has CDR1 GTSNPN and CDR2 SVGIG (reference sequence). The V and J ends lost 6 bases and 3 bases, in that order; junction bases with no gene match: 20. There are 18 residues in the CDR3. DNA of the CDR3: TGTGCCTGCCGTGAGGGACAGACTTTACCCGGGGTCTACAATGAGCAGTTCTTC. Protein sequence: CACREGQTLPGVYNEQFF.

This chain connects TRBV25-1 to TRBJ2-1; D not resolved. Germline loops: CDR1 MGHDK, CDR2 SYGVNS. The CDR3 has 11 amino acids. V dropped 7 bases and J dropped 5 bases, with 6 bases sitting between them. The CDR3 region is CASIRNNEQFF. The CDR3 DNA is TGTGCCAGCATTCGGAACAATGAGCAGTTCTTC. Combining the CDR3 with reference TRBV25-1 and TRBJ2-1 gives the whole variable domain EADIYQTPRYLVIGTGKKITLECSQTMGHDKMYWYQQDPGMELHLIHYSYGVNSTEKGDLSSESTVSRIRTEHFPLTLESARPSHTSQYLCASIRNNEQFFGPGTRLTVL.

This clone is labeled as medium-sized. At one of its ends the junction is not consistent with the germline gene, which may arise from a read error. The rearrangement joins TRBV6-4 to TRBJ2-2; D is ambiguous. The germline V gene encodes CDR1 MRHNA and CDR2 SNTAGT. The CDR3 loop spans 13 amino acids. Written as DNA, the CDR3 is TGTGCCGGCAGTGACTCGGACACCGGGGAGCTGTTTTTT. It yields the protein CAGSDSDTGELFF.

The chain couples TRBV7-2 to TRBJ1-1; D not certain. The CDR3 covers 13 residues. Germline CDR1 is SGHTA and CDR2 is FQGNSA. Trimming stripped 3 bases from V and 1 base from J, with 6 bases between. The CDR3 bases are TGTGCCAGCAGCTTGTTTGAGAACACTGAAGCTTTCTTT. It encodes CASSLFENTEAFF.